This entry concerns a single TCR beta chain. The data originate from a study of technical replicates of blood from a handful of donors. Germline V gives CDR1 MGHRA, CDR2 YSYEKL. The CDR3 is made up of 16 amino acids. V lost 1 base to trimming and J lost 1 base; unmatched junction nucleotides: 2. Generated by immunoSEQ multiplex PCR, the TCRdb table keeps only in-frame clones and is missing some. This repertoire shows tens of thousands of clones, 85% to 95% found once; its top ten account for 0.24%. This sequence was found in a human donor in good health. Input material: T cells isolated from PBMCs. This rearrangement joins TRBV4-1 to TRBJ2-3; 10 nucleotides line up with TRBD2. CDR3 nucleotide sequence: TGCGCCAGCAGCCAAGTCCTAGCGGGGGGCACAGATACGCAGTATTTT. Its protein product is CASSQVLAGGTDTQYF.